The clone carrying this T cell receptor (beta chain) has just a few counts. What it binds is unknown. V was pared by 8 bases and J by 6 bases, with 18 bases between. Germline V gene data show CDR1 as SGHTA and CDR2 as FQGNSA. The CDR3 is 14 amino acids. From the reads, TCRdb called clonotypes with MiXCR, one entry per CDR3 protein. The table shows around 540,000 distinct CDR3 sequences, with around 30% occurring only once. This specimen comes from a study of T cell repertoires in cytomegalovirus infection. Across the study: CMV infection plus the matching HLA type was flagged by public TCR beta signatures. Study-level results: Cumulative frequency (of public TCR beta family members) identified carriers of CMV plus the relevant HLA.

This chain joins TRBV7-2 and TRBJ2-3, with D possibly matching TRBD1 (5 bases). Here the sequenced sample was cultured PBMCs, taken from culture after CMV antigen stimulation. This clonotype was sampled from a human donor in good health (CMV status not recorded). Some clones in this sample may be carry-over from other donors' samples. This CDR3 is CASGNRIASDTQYF. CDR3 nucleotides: TGTGCCAGCGGGAACAGGATCGCATCGGATACGCAGTATTTT.